These 22 T cell receptor beta chains were all obtained from the same sample, sequenced in a study of blood T cell repertoires in COVID-19. Assay used: immunoSEQ multiplex PCR; TCRdb lists only in-frame clones, some missing. Of some 240,000 clones in the sample, 75% to 85% were seen once. Sequencing was carried out using peripheral blood. These receptors all stem from a woman in her 70s with COVID-19, enrolled during active disease.

The rearrangement uses TRBV30 and TRBJ1-5; TRBD1 agrees at 7 bases. Trimming removed 4 bases from V and 5 bases from J; junction bases left unmatched: 8. The CDR3 totals 14 residues. Germline V gives CDR1 GTSNPN, CDR2 SVGIG (reference sequence). CDR3 coding DNA: TGTGCCTGGAAGGGGGACAGCTCTTATCAGCCCCAGCATTTT. Translating it yields CAWKGDSSYQPQHF.

The J gene is TRBJ1-1, the V gene TRBV7-3; D ambiguous. The CDR3 covers 14 residues. The germline V and J ends were trimmed by 6 bases and 1 base, with 12 bases remaining between them. Germline CDR1 is SGHTA and CDR2 is FQGTGA. The CDR3 is CASSRGIGNTEAFF. The CDR3 DNA reads TGTGCCAGCAGTCGCGGGATTGGGAACACTGAAGCTTTCTTT.

This sequence joins TRBV5-4 and TRBJ2-1, with 9 bases aligning to TRBD2. The germline V gene encodes CDR1 SGHNT and CDR2 YYREEE (reference sequence). The CDR3 is 16 residues long. Trimming removed 4 bases from V and 0 bases from J; junction bases left unmatched: 5. CDR3 protein: CASSPLAGPSYNEQFF. Written as DNA, the CDR3 is TGTGCCAGCAGCCCTCTAGCGGGGCCCTCCTACAATGAGCAGTTCTTC.

The genes are TRBV7-3 and TRBJ2-3, with a tentative D call TRBD2 (6 bases). CDR1 is SGHTA and CDR2 is FQGTGA in the germline V gene. The CDR3 spans 16 residues. Trimming left V 1 base short and J 2 bases short, with 13 bases between. CDR3 sequence: CASSLNPSANTDTQYF. The DNA for the CDR3 is TGTGCCAGCAGCTTAAACCCTAGCGCGAACACAGATACGCAGTATTTT.

The rearrangement links TRBV2 to TRBJ1-2, with D possibly TRBD1 on 5 matching bases. CDR1 SNHLY and CDR2 FYNNEI come from the germline V gene. V shed 7 bases and J shed 1 base, with 19 bases lying between them. The CDR3 length is 16 residues. The chain's CDR3 is CASTESQGFGNYGYTF. The CDR3 nucleotides read TGTGCCAGCACCGAATCTCAGGGTTTCGGTAACTATGGCTACACCTTC.

The J gene is TRBJ2-2, the V gene TRBV9, with 8 nucleotides matching TRBD2. V shed 0 bases, J shed 1 base, and the junction held 8 bases outside the gene matches. In germline, CDR1 is SGDLS, CDR2 YYNGEE. This CDR3 contains 18 residues. CDR3 protein: CASSVARGLAGNTGELFF. CDR3 in DNA: TGTGCCAGCAGCGTAGCTAGGGGTCTAGCGGGGAACACCGGGGAGCTGTTTTTT.

The genes are TRBV5-4 and TRBJ2-5; 10 nucleotides line up with TRBD1. CDR1 SGHNT and CDR2 YYREEE come from the germline V gene (reference sequence). The CDR3 is 15 residues long. V lost 2 bases, J lost 2 bases, and 3 bases stayed unmatched. The CDR3 sequence: CASSLRTGGQETQYF. CDR3 in DNA: TGTGCCAGCAGCTTAAGGACAGGGGGTCAAGAGACCCAGTACTTC.

This sequence joins TRBV6-6 and TRBJ2-5; maybe TRBD1 (5 bases). The germline CDR1 and CDR2 sequences are MNHNY and SVGAGI (reference sequence). This CDR3 has 14 residues. With 2 bases removed from V and 2 bases from J, the gap between germline ends came to 9 bases. DNA of the CDR3: TGTGCCAGCAGTTACGTAGGGGAACAAGAGACCCAGTACTTC. Amino acid sequence: CASSYVGEQETQYF.

The gene calls are TRBV11-3 and TRBJ1-1; 12 nucleotides agree with TRBD1. The germline gives CDR1 SGHNT, CDR2 YENEEA. CDR3 length: 12 residues. V lost 10 bases and J lost 11; bases outside the gene matches: 8. CDR3 in DNA: TGTGCCATCTCTGGGACAGGGGGCTTGGCTTTCTTT. It translates to CAISGTGGLAFF.

The chain is built from TRBV7-2 and TRBJ1-4; D call uncertain. This CDR3 is built from 14 residues. Trimming took off 5 bases at V and 7 bases at J, with 14 bases between the two ends. Germline CDR1 and CDR2: SGHTA and FQGNSA. The CDR3 nucleotides are TGTGCCAGCAGCCTGAGTTTGAATCGTGAAAAACTGTTTTTT. Amino acid sequence: CASSLSLNREKLFF.

This chain connects TRBV19 to TRBJ1-4; TRBD1 matches at 9 bases. Germline CDR1 is LNHDA and CDR2 is SQIVND (reference sequence). The V and J ends lost 3 bases and 5 bases, in that order; junction bases with no gene match: 10. The CDR3 is made up of 17 amino acids. This CDR3 reads CASSIEGTGHSNEKLFF. The CDR3 DNA reads as TGTGCCAGTAGTATCGAGGGGACAGGGCACTCAAATGAAAAACTGTTTTTT.

A note on this clone: The junction departs from the called germline gene at one end, perhaps through a read error. The chain is built from TRBV19 and TRBJ1-5; TRBD1 might be the D (5 bases). The CDR3 covers 13 residues. From germline, CDR1 is LNHDA and CDR2 SQIVND (reference sequence). In DNA form, the CDR3 reads TGTGCCAGTAGTATAGAGGGGATCGGACAAACCAGATTT. Residues: CASSIEGIGQTRF.

CDR3 coding DNA: TGTGCCAGCAGCTGGGCCGGGGGGGGCGAACAGGGGCAGACCCAGTACTTC. It is translated as CASSWAGGGEQGQTQYF. The chain joins TRBV7-2 to TRBJ2-5, with D maybe TRBD2 (8 bases). The V end lost 4 bases, the J end lost 6 bases, and 24 bases lay between the germline ends. The CDR3 is 17 amino acids. The germline V gene encodes CDR1 SGHTA and CDR2 FQGNSA.

The rearrangement links TRBV15 to TRBJ2-3, with 11 nucleotides matching TRBD2. CDR3 size: 16 residues. From germline, CDR1 is LNHNV and CDR2 YYDKDF (reference sequence). J was trimmed by 2 bases and V by 1 base; bases with no gene match: 2. The chain's CDR3 is CATSRGLAGFTDTQYF. In DNA, the CDR3 is TGTGCCACCAGCAGAGGACTAGCGGGGTTCACAGATACGCAGTATTTT.

The CDR3 DNA is TGTGCCAGCAGTTTTCTCCGAAATCTGGGGGCAGGCGGATACTATGGCTACACCTTC. Translated, it gives CASSFLRNLGAGGYYGYTF. The rearrangement uses TRBV27 and TRBJ1-2, with a weak D call TRBD1 (6 bases). From germline, CDR1 is MNHEY and CDR2 SMNVEV (reference sequence). With 3 bases removed from V and 3 bases from J, the gap between germline ends came to 26 bases. The CDR3 sequence is 19 residues long.

This chain connects TRBV6-5 to TRBJ2-7; D is uncertain. The CDR3 is 14 residues long. Trimming pared 7 bases from V and 0 bases from J, leaving 13 bases between. The V gene's germline CDR1 is MNHEY and CDR2 SVGAGI. The CDR3 DNA follows: TGTGCCAGCACCCCCCGGTGGAGCTCCTACGAGCAGTACTTC. Encoded protein: CASTPRWSSYEQYF.

The chain links TRBV11-2 to TRBJ2-5, with D possibly TRBD2 on 6 matching bases. The ends were cut back, 6 bases at V and 1 base at J, with 15 bases in the middle. The CDR3 spans 15 residues. The germline V gene encodes CDR1 SGHAT and CDR2 FQNNGV. The CDR3 here is CASSLRDGGQETQYF. CDR3 coding DNA: TGTGCCAGCAGTCTCCGGGACGGGGGCCAAGAGACCCAGTACTTC.

The chain links TRBV2 to TRBJ1-5; tentative D call: TRBD1 (5 bases). The V end was cut by 3 bases, the J end by 2 bases, with 11 bases between. This CDR3 has 15 amino acids. Germline-derived CDR1 and CDR2 are SNHLY and FYNNEI. CDR3 loop: CASSDPGEGNQPQHF. CDR3 in DNA: TGTGCCAGCAGTGATCCGGGGGAAGGCAATCAGCCCCAGCATTTT.

This clone was counted between two and nine times. The chain employs TRBV7-9 and TRBJ1-5; tentative D call: TRBD1 (5 bases). Trimming left V 5 bases short and J 2 bases short, with 10 bases between. CDR3 length: 14 amino acids. Per the germline V gene, CDR1 is SEHNR and CDR2 is FQNEAQ (reference sequence). DNA of the CDR3: TGTGCCAGCAGCCCGGGGGTCCGCAATCAGCCCCAGCATTTT. It translates to CASSPGVRNQPQHF.

The chain links TRBV5-1 to TRBJ1-4; D perhaps matches TRBD1 (6 bases). Per germline, CDR1 SGHRS and CDR2 YFSETQ. This CDR3 spans 18 amino acids. Trimming took off 2 bases at V and 4 bases at J, with 21 bases between the two ends. The CDR3 loop is CASSLKGVLGWNNEKLFF. For the CDR3, the DNA is TGCGCCAGCAGCTTAAAGGGGGTCTTAGGATGGAATAATGAAAAACTGTTTTTT.

J is TRBJ2-2 and V is TRBV11-3, with a weak D call TRBD1 (6 bases). The CDR3 loop spans 16 amino acids. CDR1 SGHNT and CDR2 YENEEA come from the germline V gene. V gave up 2 bases and J gave up 5 bases, with 15 bases separating them. CDR3 sequence (DNA): TGTGCCAGCAGCTTAACAGGGTGGGGGAGAACCGGGGAGCTGTTTTTT. Its translation is CASSLTGWGRTGELFF.

To note about this clone: At the DNA level, this CDR3 is encoded by other sequences in the same sample as well. The chain employs TRBV19 and TRBJ2-3; perhaps TRBD1 as D (5 bases). Trimming shortened V by 3 bases and J by 0 bases, and 10 bases separated the two germline ends. Germline-derived CDR1 and CDR2 are LNHDA and SQIVND (reference sequence). The CDR3 loop spans 15 amino acids. This CDR3 reads CASSMGRASTDTQYF. CDR3 nucleotides: TGTGCCAGTAGTATGGGCAGGGCCAGCACAGATACGCAGTATTTT.